This T cell receptor beta chain emerged from a study of blood T cell repertoires in COVID-19. Background on the study: T cells, B-cell-depleted T cells, or PBMCs provided the cDNA or gDNA that served as material.

Cohort allocation depended upon clinical history that participants reported. TCRdb's copy holds only in-frame clones and misses some; the assay was immunoSEQ multiplex PCR. This table has 100,000 to 150,000 clones, approximately 79% appearing once. The CDR3 has 15 residues. Trimming cost V 1 base and J 2 bases; bases outside gene matches: 2. Germline-derived CDR1 and CDR2 are SGHTA and FQGTGA. The chain has TRBV7-3 and TRBJ2-1; 7 bases are shared with TRBD1. This clonotype was obtained from a middle-aged man with acute COVID-19. Specimen: PBMCs or T cells enriched from blood (not recorded which). The CDR3 region has the DNA TGTGCCAGCAGCTTAATACAGGGGCCCTACAATGAGCAGTTCTTC. Its translation is CASSLIQGPYNEQFF.